The source of this T cell receptor beta chain is a study of technical replicates of blood from several donors. The CDR3 runs to 14 residues. V lost 8 bases, J lost 2 bases, and 7 bases stayed unmatched. CDR1 and CDR2 (germline): LNHDA, SQIVND (reference sequence). This clone was found once. The protocol was immunoSEQ multiplex PCR, while the TCRdb copy is restricted to in-frame clones and leaves out a portion. The sample has about 98,000 clones, approximately 94% seen once. The source material was T cells isolated from PBMCs. The rearrangement uses TRBV19 and TRBJ2-3, with 7 bases aligning to TRBD2. This sequence originates from a human donor in good health. CDR3 residues: CASGGDSTTDTQYF. The CDR3 nucleotides are TGTGCCAGTGGGGGGGACTCCACCACAGATACGCAGTATTTT.